A selection of T cell receptor beta chains follows, all from one sample in a study of Ad26.COV2.S vaccination and SARS-CoV-2 variants. Profiling relied on immunoSEQ multiplex PCR, and the TCRdb table lists in-frame clones only, not all of them. The table lists about 500,000 clones, roughly nine tenths of them singletons. Sequences were derived from peripheral blood, sampled in a trial of Ad26.COV2.S vaccine versus placebo. The receptors stem from a person aged 18-65 years who received the Ad26.COV2.S COVID-19 vaccine or a placebo. Both conserved end residues are part of each CDR3. D genes are given only for firm matches. Where a row states a size, it is once, few, many or the class of an expanded clone; other rows omit it.

v_call	clone_size	j_call	d_call	cdr3_nt	cdr3_aa
TRBV6-1	NA	TRBJ2-1	NA	TGTGCCAGCAGTGAATTGGGACTTGAGTCCTACAATGAGCAGTTCTTC	CASSELGLESYNEQFF
TRBV6-5	few	TRBJ2-1	NA	TGTGCCAGCAGTCAGTCAGGGGGAGGCTACAATGAGCAGTTCTTC	CASSQSGGGYNEQFF
TRBV27	NA	TRBJ2-7	TRBD2	TGTGCCAGCAGTTCTGGGACTAGCGGGAGTATCCACGAGCAGTACTTC	CASSSGTSGSIHEQYF
TRBV4-1	NA	TRBJ2-6	TRBD1	TGCGCCAGCAGCCGTCCGACCGGGACAGGGACTTCTGGGGCCAACGTCCTGACTTTC	CASSRPTGTGTSGANVLTF
TRBV30	NA	TRBJ1-2	NA	TGTGCCTGGAGTCCACAGGTGCCTCGGGGGGGCTACACCTTC	CAWSPQVPRGGYTF
TRBV4-3	NA	TRBJ2-1	NA	TGCGCCAGCAGCCAAGAGGGCTACTCCTACAATGAGCAGTTCTTC	CASSQEGYSYNEQFF
TRBV3-1/TRBV3-2	NA	TRBJ1-5	NA	TGTGCCAGCAGCCAAGGCCAGGGCCCTCAGCCCCAGCATTTT	CASSQGQGPQPQHF
TRBV9	NA	TRBJ1-6	TRBD1	TGTGCCAGCAGCGTAGTGGGACAGCCTAATTCACCCCTCCACTTT	CASSVVGQPNSPLHF
TRBV11-2	NA	TRBJ1-3	NA	TGTGCCAGCAGCTTACAGGTTGCCTCTGGAAACACCATATATTTT	CASSLQVASGNTIYF
TRBV5-4	NA	TRBJ2-5	NA	TGTGCCAGCAGCTTGTTTGAGGGGACGACCCAGTACTTC	CASSLFEGTTQYF
TRBV11-1	NA	TRBJ2-5	NA	TGTGCCAGCAGCTTAAGTGTGAGAGAGACCCAGTACTTC	CASSLSVRETQYF
TRBV5-6	NA	TRBJ1-3	NA	TGTGCCAGCAGCTTGGGTGTAGGACCTAGCTCTGGAAACACCATATATTTT	CASSLGVGPSSGNTIYF
TRBV2	NA	TRBJ1-1	NA	TGTGCCAGCAGTTCCCCCGTGCCGGGGATCCCTGAAGCTTTCTTT	CASSSPVPGIPEAFF
TRBV6-5	NA	TRBJ2-7	TRBD1	TGTGCCAGCAACGGACCGGGACAGAAATACGAGCAGTACTTC	CASNGPGQKYEQYF
TRBV7-8	NA	TRBJ1-4	NA	TGTGCCAGCAGCTTACTCAGGGTAGGCGAAAAACTGTTTTTT	CASSLLRVGEKLFF